These 2 T cell receptor beta chains were all obtained from the same sample, sequenced in a study of OX40 agonist ivuxolimab in advanced cancers. The repertoire was sequenced with immunoSEQ multiplex PCR; TCRdb's copy has only in-frame clones and lacks some. The sample includes approximately 59,000 clones, over 70% seen only once; the top ten take approximately 3.8%. The sequencing used CD4+ or CD8+ T cells sorted from blood, collected in a trial of the OX40 agonist ivuxolimab. Every receptor here comes from an adult with an advanced solid tumor such as melanoma, head and neck, liver or kidney cancer.

The rearrangement joins TRBV25-1 to TRBJ2-2; D might be TRBD1 or TRBD2, each matching 5 bases. The CDR3 is 14 amino acids. From germline, CDR1 is MGHDK and CDR2 SYGVNS. The germline V and J ends were trimmed by 4 bases and 3 bases, with 9 bases remaining between them. DNA for the CDR3: TGTGCCAGCAGTGCCACGGGGCACACCGGGGAGCTGTTTTTT. Its translation: CASSATGHTGELFF.

In this sample, this clone turned up once. The chain employs TRBV2 and TRBJ2-7, with D perhaps matching TRBD2 (6 bases). The length of the CDR3 is 15 residues. Germline V gives CDR1 SNHLY, CDR2 FYNNEI. V lost 6 bases and J lost 0, with 15 bases in between. The CDR3 sequence: CASRVPGLNSYEQYF. In DNA form, the CDR3 reads TGTGCCAGCAGAGTTCCGGGACTGAACTCCTACGAGCAGTACTTC.